What follows is one T cell receptor beta chain and its context. MiXCR, applied by TCRdb to the 5' RACE reads, yields one record per CDR3 protein. The data contain approximately 490,000 distinct CDR3 sequences, 20% of them singletons. The data are from a study of T-cell memory formation after mild COVID-19. The ends were cut back, 6 bases at V and 3 bases at J, with 11 bases in the middle. The CDR3 sequence is 13 residues long. Germline lookup yields CDR1 MGHDK and CDR2 SYGVNS. Material for sequencing was PBMCs or a T cell subset sorted from them (not recorded which). This TCR was recovered from an adult woman who had mild COVID-19 (a few samples of this study predate the infection). Cell type and time point are not known. The chain has TRBV25-1 and TRBJ2-5; tentatively, D is TRBD2 (5 bases). The CDR3 here is CASSPGAEETQYF. In DNA, the CDR3 is TGTGCCAGCAGCCCTGGAGCGGAAGAGACCCAGTACTTC.